The entry below describes one T cell receptor beta chain. Antigen specificity is unknown. The approximately 130-subject validation cohort, separate from the approximately 670-subject first cohort, included the donors. This CDR3 comprises 15 residues. The V gene's germline CDR1 is SGHKS and CDR2 YYEKEE (reference sequence). Unmatched junction bases numbered 7, after V lost 0 bases and J lost 8 bases. This sample was taken from a study of cytomegalovirus exposure and HLA in healthy donors. Study-level background: The roughly 110 validation repertoires used the same platform as the roughly 670 first-cohort repertoires, a later analysis reported. Study outcomes and limitations: In vitro testing confirmed a few CMV-associated chains as specific for CMV antigens.

Only in-frame clones appear in the TCRdb table, and some are missing; sequencing was by immunoSEQ multiplex PCR. The sample holds roughly 350,000 clones, about nine tenths seen once. This TCR was recovered from a woman between 18 and 30 years old in good health and CMV-seronegative. The chain combines TRBV5-5 with TRBJ1-2; 10 bases line up with TRBD1. Input material: PBMCs. The CDR3 is CASSLAPGTGVGYTF. CDR3 sequence (DNA): TGTGCCAGCAGCTTGGCCCCCGGGACAGGGGTCGGCTACACCTTC.